Listed below are T cell receptor beta chains from one sample, sequenced in a study of T cells in Graves' hyperthyroidism and ophthalmopathy. TCRdb reprocessed the multiplex PCR reads with MiXCR, giving one entry per CDR3 protein. The sample consists of about 200,000 distinct CDR3 sequences, around 18% of them appearing once. Sequenced: blood. All receptors derive from a man aged 35 to 55 with Graves' hyperthyroidism. CDR3s include the opening cysteine and the closing phenylalanine or tryptophan. Each record gives: CDR3 DNA, CDR3 protein, clone size, D gene, V gene, J gene. A D gene is named only where the DNA matches it firmly. Size is omitted from some rows. Given values are once, few, many or a class for expanded clones.

CDR3nt: TGTGCCAGCAGGTCCGGGACCATGGACTACGAGCAGTACTTC; CDR3aa: CASRSGTMDYEQYF; abundance: NA; d_gene: NA; v_gene: TRBV25-1; j_gene: TRBJ2-7
CDR3nt: TGTGCCAGCAGCCCGGGTGGGGCTAATGAAAAACTGTTTTTT; CDR3aa: CASSPGGANEKLFF; abundance: many; d_gene: NA; v_gene: TRBV11-2; j_gene: TRBJ1-4
CDR3nt: NA; CDR3aa: CASSSSSGLRGYTF; abundance: many; d_gene: NA; v_gene: TRBV12-3/TRBV12-4; j_gene: TRBJ1-2
CDR3nt: TGTGCCAGCAGCTTGGGGAGGGGTCGGCTAACCGGAAACACCATATATTTT; CDR3aa: CASSLGRGRLTGNTIYF; abundance: few; d_gene: NA; v_gene: TRBV7-8; j_gene: TRBJ1-3
CDR3nt: TGCGCCAGCTACACAGGGGGCTCGGACACCGGGGAGCTGTTTTTT; CDR3aa: CASYTGGSDTGELFF; abundance: NA; d_gene: TRBD1; v_gene: TRBV5-1; j_gene: TRBJ2-2
CDR3nt: TGTGCCAGCAGGCCTAGGGACAGAGAGATGTATTTT; CDR3aa: CASRPRDREMYF; abundance: many; d_gene: TRBD1; v_gene: TRBV7-8; j_gene: TRBJ2-3
CDR3nt: TGTGCCAGCAGTTACTGGACGGCTAACTATGGCTACACCTTC; CDR3aa: CASSYWTANYGYTF; abundance: many; d_gene: NA; v_gene: TRBV6-6; j_gene: TRBJ1-2
CDR3nt: TGTGCCAGCAGCCCCTCCGGGGGCCGGGGAGATACGCAGTATTTT; CDR3aa: CASSPSGGRGDTQYF; abundance: few; d_gene: NA; v_gene: TRBV9; j_gene: TRBJ2-3
CDR3nt: TGTGCCAGCTCCCGGACCCGGGACAGGGGGACCTACGAGCAGTACTTC; CDR3aa: CASSRTRDRGTYEQYF; abundance: NA; d_gene: TRBD1; v_gene: TRBV18; j_gene: TRBJ2-7
CDR3nt: TGTGCCAGCAGCTCGGGACAGGGGATAGAGACCCAGTACTTC; CDR3aa: CASSSGQGIETQYF; abundance: many; d_gene: TRBD1; v_gene: TRBV11-2; j_gene: TRBJ2-5
CDR3nt: TGTGCCAGCAGCGGCGGGGGTCAGCCCCAGCATTTT; CDR3aa: CASSGGGQPQHF; abundance: few; d_gene: NA; v_gene: TRBV7-2; j_gene: TRBJ1-5
CDR3nt: TGTGCCAGCAGCCCCTCCTGGACTAGCCGAGAGACCCAGTACTTC; CDR3aa: CASSPSWTSRETQYF; abundance: many; d_gene: TRBD2; v_gene: TRBV11-2; j_gene: TRBJ2-5
CDR3nt: TGTGCCAGCAGCCAACGTGGATTGAACACTGAAGCTTTCTTT; CDR3aa: CASSQRGLNTEAFF; abundance: many; d_gene: NA; v_gene: TRBV12-3/TRBV12-4; j_gene: TRBJ1-1
CDR3nt: TGTGCCAGCAGCGGAGGGGATACGCAGTATTTT; CDR3aa: CASSGGDTQYF; abundance: many; d_gene: NA; v_gene: TRBV9; j_gene: TRBJ2-3
CDR3nt: TGTGCCAGCAGGGCAGGGTCATACTACAATGAGCAGTTCTTC; CDR3aa: CASRAGSYYNEQFF; abundance: many; d_gene: NA; v_gene: TRBV6-1; j_gene: TRBJ2-1
CDR3nt: TGTGCCAGCAGTGGCGGGACTAGCGGCTACAATGAGCAGTTCTTC; CDR3aa: CASSGGTSGYNEQFF; abundance: many; d_gene: TRBD2; v_gene: TRBV2; j_gene: TRBJ2-1
CDR3nt: TGTGCCAGCAGCTTCAGTTCGGGGGCCGATGAAGCTTTCTTT; CDR3aa: CASSFSSGADEAFF; abundance: many; d_gene: NA; v_gene: TRBV7-9; j_gene: TRBJ1-1
CDR3nt: TGTGCCAGCAGCTTAGGGGGACTAGCGGTCGACAATGAGCAGTTCTTC; CDR3aa: CASSLGGLAVDNEQFF; abundance: NA; d_gene: TRBD2; v_gene: TRBV11-2; j_gene: TRBJ2-1
CDR3nt: TGCGCCAGCAGCCAACAGGTCAGCACAGATACGCAGTATTTT; CDR3aa: CASSQQVSTDTQYF; abundance: many; d_gene: NA; v_gene: TRBV4-3; j_gene: TRBJ2-3
CDR3nt: TGCGCCAGCAGCTTGTCAGGGGGCCAGTCGTTCTTC; CDR3aa: CASSLSGGQSFF; abundance: NA; d_gene: TRBD1; v_gene: TRBV5-1; j_gene: TRBJ2-1